This T cell receptor beta chain was sequenced for a study of a mutant IDH1 vaccine in newly diagnosed glioma. Study overall: Those enrolled had earlier been treated with radiotherapy, temozolomide, or both, mostly both.

Using immunoSEQ multiplex PCR, the repertoire was profiled, and TCRdb retains in-frame clones only, with some absent. The sample yields just over 80,000 clones, 75% to 85% seen once. Sample time point: week 23, last vaccination. The content of each vaccine dose was 300 ug of mutant IDH1 20-mer peptide, and topical imiquimod accompanied it. V lost 4 bases and J lost 7, with 22 bases in between. The germline CDR1 and CDR2 sequences are LGHNA and YSLEER. The CDR3 spans 16 residues. Concerning this clone: What it recognizes is unknown.

The source material was PBMCs, sampled from a glioma patient whose treatment included an IDH1 peptide vaccine. The genes are TRBV4-3 and TRBJ1-2, with a tentative D call TRBD1 (5 bases). This receptor was identified in a man aged 25 to 45 with glioma. Some clones in this sample may be carry-over from other donors' samples. The CDR3 is CASSPQGEGRERGYTF. The CDR3 DNA is TGCGCCAGCAGCCCTCAGGGAGAGGGGCGGGAGCGTGGCTACACCTTC.